A single TCR beta chain is shown here with its context. This sample is part of a study of control samples from healthy donors and cancer patients. Only in-frame clones appear in the TCRdb table, and some are missing; sequencing was by immunoSEQ multiplex PCR. This table has about 120,000 clones, around 89% appearing once. The origin of this receptor is a man aged 50-59 years in good health. Sequencing input: blood.

CDR3 amino acids: CASSPNGAQNIQYF. CDR3 DNA sequence: TGTGCCAGCAGCCCCAATGGGGCCCAAAACATTCAGTACTTC. The rearrangement joins TRBV5-5 to TRBJ2-4; a weak D match, TRBD1 (5 bases). The CDR3 extends over 14 amino acids. Germline-derived CDR1 and CDR2 are SGHKS and YYEKEE (reference sequence). V was pared by 4 bases and J by 5 bases, with 13 bases between.